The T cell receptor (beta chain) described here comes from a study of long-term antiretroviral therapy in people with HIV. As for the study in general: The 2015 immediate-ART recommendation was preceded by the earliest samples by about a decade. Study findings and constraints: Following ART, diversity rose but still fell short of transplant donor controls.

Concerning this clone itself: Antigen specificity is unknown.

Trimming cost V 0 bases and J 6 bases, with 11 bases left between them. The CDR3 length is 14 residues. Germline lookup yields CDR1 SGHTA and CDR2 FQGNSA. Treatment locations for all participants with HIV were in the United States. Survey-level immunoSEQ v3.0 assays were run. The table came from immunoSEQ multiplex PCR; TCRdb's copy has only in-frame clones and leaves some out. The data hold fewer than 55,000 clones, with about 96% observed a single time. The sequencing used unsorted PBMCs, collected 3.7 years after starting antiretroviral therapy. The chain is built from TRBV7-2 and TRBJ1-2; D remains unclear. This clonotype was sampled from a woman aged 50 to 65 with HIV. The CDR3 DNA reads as TGTGCCAGCAGCTTAGCGAGCCGGGAGGATGGCTACACCTTC. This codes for CASSLASREDGYTF.